This TCR beta chain was found in a study of OX40 agonist ivuxolimab in advanced cancers. The CDR3 has 16 residues. V lost 4 bases and J lost 2, with 18 bases in between. In germline, CDR1 is SQVTM, CDR2 ANQGSEA. Sampled blood was obtained at baseline, cycle 4 day 1, and cycle 7 day 1. The method was immunoSEQ multiplex PCR; TCRdb's version includes in-frame clones alone and lacks a portion of them. Among under 75,000 clones, roughly 86% were seen once, and the ten largest hold around 2.1%. The input for sequencing was CD4+ or CD8+ T cells sorted from blood, taken in a trial of the OX40 agonist ivuxolimab. V usage is TRBV29-1 and J usage is TRBJ2-4, with TRBD2 as a possible D gene (5 bases). The TCR was taken from an adult with an advanced solid tumor such as melanoma, head and neck, liver or kidney cancer. CDR3 amino acids: CSVVTPGKRSKNIQYF. The CDR3 bases are TGCAGCGTTGTGACCCCGGGAAAACGGTCCAAAAACATTCAGTACTTC.